Given below is one T cell receptor beta chain in context. UMI-labeled 5' RACE yielded the TCR beta libraries. For each CDR3 protein, TCRdb gives one entry from its re-call of the 5' RACE reads, without DNA. The data include under 14,000 distinct CDR3 sequences; the top ten clones carry less than 20%. These data belong to a study of human CD8 memory T cell subsets. The germline CDR1 and CDR2 sequences are SNHLY and FYNNEI. CDR3 length equals 13 residues. Sequencing was done on a sample of CD8+ T cells from PBMCs. The chain couples TRBV2 to TRBJ2-1. The clonotype originates from a human donor in good health. The CDR3 sequence is CASSEGQSLEQFF.